This T cell receptor beta chain was recorded in a study of CD8 T cells in ankylosing spondylitis. With 5 bases removed from V and 9 bases from J, the gap between germline ends came to 20 bases. This CDR3 has 15 residues. From germline, CDR1 is SGHTA and CDR2 FQGNSA. From the 5' RACE reads, TCRdb called clonotypes with MiXCR, one entry per CDR3 protein. Counted here are roughly 130,000 distinct CDR3 sequences, approximately 14% occurring once; the ten biggest clones make up around 3%. This receptor was obtained from a female donor with ankylosing spondylitis or in good health (not recorded which). The chain uses TRBV7-2 and TRBJ1-5; D is unresolved. The sequenced material came from blood, either unsorted or a sorted T cell fraction (not recorded which). Here the CDR3 reads CASSVMLGGYGPQHF. In DNA, the CDR3 is TGTGCCAGCAGCGTTATGTTGGGTGGATATGGGCCCCAGCATTTT.